This TCR beta chain was captured in a study of beta chain features in type 1 diabetes. Investigators reverse transcribed all isolated RNA, so they sequenced expressed TCRB transcripts. An average of around 3.9 million reads was obtained for naive, central memory and regulatory T cell samples. The assay was immunoSEQ multiplex PCR, and TCRdb's table has in-frame clones only and misses some. Altogether a few hundred thousand clones are present, about 20% being singletons, with the ten largest covering approximately 0.043%. Comment on this clone: What it binds is not known.

Once sorted, every population was more than 98% pure. Trimming left V 2 bases short and J 0 bases short, with 10 bases between. The CDR3 is 15 residues long. Germline assignment: CDR1 MNHEY and CDR2 SMNVEV (reference sequence). Study-level findings and limits: Moderate yet significant TCRB CDR3 shortening was seen in Type 1 diabetes patients in all four CD4+ subsets.

This sequence was found in a woman between 18 and 29 years old in good health. The chain employs TRBV27 and TRBJ1-2; the D is unclear. Material: naive CD4+ T cells from blood. For the CDR3, the DNA is TGTGCCAGCAGTTTAGGTGGCAGCGCTAACTATGGCTACACCTTC. This encodes CASSLGGSANYGYTF.